This T cell receptor (beta chain) was captured by sequencing in a study of blood T cell repertoires in COVID-19. At the level of the study: Samples came from the United States, Italy and Spain, spanning acute and convalescent COVID-19. PBMCs, B-cell-depleted T cells, or T cells provided the cDNA or gDNA that made up the material.

Across about two dozen US areas, participants ranged in age from 18 to 89 years. Using immunoSEQ multiplex PCR, the repertoire was profiled, and TCRdb retains in-frame clones only, with some absent. The sample contains approximately 82,000 clones, around 89% of which appear only once. This CDR3 has 14 amino acids. Germline V CDR1 and CDR2: LNHNV, YYDKDF (reference sequence). V lost 0 bases to trimming and J lost 4 bases, with 9 bases between them. This chain joins TRBV15 and TRBJ1-2; TRBD1 might be the D (6 bases). The receptor's source is a woman in her fifties or sixties with acute COVID-19. Sequences were obtained from PBMCs or T cells enriched from blood (not recorded which). CDR3 region: CATSRDRQVYGYTF. The CDR3 DNA reads as TGTGCCACCAGCAGAGATCGACAGGTCTATGGCTACACCTTC.